Presented here are 25 T cell receptor beta chains from one specimen sequenced in a study of T-cell reconstitution after alpha-beta-depleted transplantation in children. The authors prepared the TCRbeta library with unique molecular identifiers. TCRdb reprocessed the PCR reads with MiXCR, giving one entry per CDR3 protein. The sample lists hundreds of thousands of distinct CDR3 sequences; around a third were seen once. The source was PBMCs from the stem cell graft donor, collected from the stem cell graft. Source of these receptors: a human donor who donated a stem cell graft to a child with aplastic anemia.

This rearrangement joins TRBV18 to TRBJ1-1, with 7 bases identical to TRBD1. V was clipped by 5 bases and J by 1 base; unmatched bases: 4. The CDR3 is made up of 14 amino acids. Germline loops: CDR1 KGHSH, CDR2 LQKENI. In nucleotides, the CDR3 is TGTGCCAGCTCAGGTACAGGGGAGAACACTGAAGCTTTCTTT. Its translation: CASSGTGENTEAFF. The full variable domain, rest sourced from reference TRBV18 and TRBJ1-1, is NAGVMQNPRHLVRRRGQEARLRCSPMKGHSHVYWYRQLPEEGLKFMVYLQKENIIDESGMPKERFSAEFPKEGPSILRIQQVVRGDSAAYFCASSGTGENTEAFFGQGTRLTVV.

This clonotype occurred a few times. The chain carries TRBV7-2 and TRBJ1-5; 10 bases are shared with TRBD1. Trimming at V came to 4 bases and at J to 8 bases, leaving 5 bases not matched to a gene. This CDR3 spans 14 amino acids. Germline V CDR1 and CDR2: SGHTA, FQGNSA. The CDR3, as DNA: TGTGCCAGCAGCTGGGACAGGGGCCTTAAGCCCCAGCATTTT. Amino acids: CASSWDRGLKPQHF.

The chain is built from TRBV4-3 and TRBJ1-2; D unclear. Between the trimmed V and J ends, which lost 0 bases and 2 bases, there was a span of 4 bases. This CDR3 is 13 amino acids long. CDR1 and CDR2 from the germline V gene are LGHNA and YSLEER. In DNA, the CDR3 is TGCGCCAGCAGCCAAGACCTAAACTATGGCTACACCTTC. Its protein product is CASSQDLNYGYTF.

This clonotype occurred a few times. V and J are TRBV12-3 or TRBV12-4 and TRBJ2-1; no definite D call. V dropped 6 bases and J dropped 11 bases, with 11 bases sitting between them. This CDR3 is built from 11 residues. CDR3 coding DNA: TGTGCCAGCAGCCAACTGGTTAAGCAGTTCTTC. Translation gives CASSQLVKQFF.

This clonotype has only a few counts. This rearrangement joins TRBV18 to TRBJ2-5; D tentatively fits TRBD1 or TRBD2 (5 bases each). The CDR3 is 13 residues long. Germline V CDR1 and CDR2: KGHSH, LQKENI. Trimming took off 7 bases at V and 0 bases at J, with 9 bases between the two ends. The CDR3 is CASCSGHQETQYF. The DNA of the CDR3 is TGTGCCAGCTGCTCGGGGCACCAAGAGACCCAGTACTTC.

This clonotype was observed a handful of times. As DNA, the CDR3 is TGCAGTGCTAGTGGGGAGGGAGGTCAGCCCCAGCATTTT. Protein product: CSASGEGGQPQHF. This chain uses TRBV20-1 with TRBJ1-5; D is unresolved. CDR1 DFQATT and CDR2 SNEGSKA come from the germline V gene (reference sequence). Trimming took off 3 bases at V and 6 bases at J, with 12 bases between the two ends. This CDR3 comprises 13 residues.

The rearrangement joins TRBV27 to TRBJ2-1, with TRBD2 matching 9 bases. Germline CDR1 is MNHEY and CDR2 is SMNVEV (reference sequence). V dropped 3 bases and J dropped 5; count of bases not matched to a gene: 5. This CDR3 comprises 15 residues. CDR3 amino acids: CASSFWLAGNNEQFF. In DNA, the CDR3 is TGTGCCAGCAGTTTTTGGCTAGCGGGGAACAATGAGCAGTTCTTC.

The J gene is TRBJ1-2, the V gene TRBV20-1; D is unclear. Germline V gene data show CDR1 as DFQATT and CDR2 as SNEGSKA (reference sequence). The ends were cut back, 6 bases at V and 5 bases at J, with 19 bases in the middle. The CDR3 extends over 14 amino acids. CDR3 protein: CSATLQESFYGYTF. The CDR3 nucleotides are TGCAGTGCCACGCTCCAGGAAAGTTTTTATGGCTACACCTTC.

CDR3 loop: CASSTGLGLGDSQYF. CDR3 DNA sequence: TGTGCCAGCAGCACGGGCCTTGGACTTGGGGACAGTCAGTACTTC. V usage is TRBV9 and J usage is TRBJ2-4, with 7 nucleotides matching TRBD1. Trimming cost V 4 bases and J 12 bases; bases outside gene matches: 16. This CDR3 comprises 15 residues. The V gene's germline CDR1 is SGDLS and CDR2 YYNGEE.

This clonotype has just a few counts. The rearrangement uses TRBV10-3 and TRBJ1-1; D possibly corresponds to TRBD1 (6 bases). Germline CDR1 and CDR2: ENHRY and SYGVKD. CDR3 length equals 14 residues. Deletions cut 10 bases from V and 3 bases from J, with 18 bases between. The CDR3 DNA reads TGTGCCACCCACTCGTCGACAGGCCACACTGAAGCTTTCTTT. As protein: CATHSSTGHTEAFF.

This clonotype was seen a handful of times. The J gene is TRBJ2-1, the V gene TRBV9; TRBD2 matches at 10 bases. Germline V CDR1 and CDR2: SGDLS, YYNGEE. V dropped 0 bases and J dropped 4; count of bases not matched to a gene: 10. There are 18 residues in the CDR3. The CDR3 sequence is CASSVEGAGGPGYNEQFF. The CDR3 bases are TGTGCCAGCAGCGTAGAAGGAGCGGGAGGGCCGGGTTACAATGAGCAGTTCTTC.

The chain employs TRBV18 and TRBJ1-1, with unresolved D. This CDR3 contains 15 residues. Germline CDR1 and CDR2: KGHSH and LQKENI. Deletions cut 3 bases from V and 3 bases from J, with 14 bases between. The CDR3 loop reads CASSPVPMGDTEAFF. The CDR3 DNA follows: TGTGCCAGCTCACCGGTACCCATGGGAGACACTGAAGCTTTCTTT.

This clonotype has a handful of counts. The chain recombines TRBV7-8 with TRBJ2-7; the match to TRBD1 covers 10 bases. The CDR3 contains 17 residues. J gave up 5 bases and V 4 bases, and 14 bases lay outside the gene matches. In germline, CDR1 is SGHVS, CDR2 FQNEAQ. The CDR3 DNA reads as TGTGCCAGCAGCTCCGCCCCTATTGCCGGGACAGGGGACGAGCAGTACTTC. It specifies CASSSAPIAGTGDEQYF.

This clonotype was observed once. The chain uses TRBV3-1 and TRBJ2-5; 9 positions match TRBD2. CDR1 is LGHDT, CDR2 YNNKEL, per germline (reference sequence). The CDR3 extends over 16 amino acids. After removal of 0 bases from V and 7 bases from J, the junction contained 9 bases not matched to a gene. In DNA, the CDR3 is TGTGCCAGCAGCCAAGAAAGCGGGAGGTCATTGGGGACCCAGTACTTC. Translating gives CASSQESGRSLGTQYF.

This chain joins TRBV28 and TRBJ2-7; 14 bases are shared with TRBD2. CDR1 is MDHEN and CDR2 is SYDVKM in the germline V gene. The CDR3 length is 16 residues. After removal of 4 bases from V and 6 bases from J, the junction contained 8 bases not matched to a gene. The DNA for the CDR3 is TGTGCCAGCAGTTCCCCAGGGACTAGCGGGAGCCTCGAGCAGTACTTC. Its translation: CASSSPGTSGSLEQYF.

This clonotype was recorded a few times. The gene calls are TRBV7-2 and TRBJ2-2; 8 nucleotides agree with TRBD2. With 0 bases clipped from V and 5 bases from J, the junction kept 14 bases outside the gene matches. Germline V gene lookup returns CDR1 SGHTA and CDR2 FQGNSA. The CDR3 runs 19 residues. The chain's CDR3 is CASSLAGTGGPSRTGELFF. CDR3 DNA sequence: TGTGCCAGCAGCTTAGCGGGGACGGGAGGGCCCTCTAGAACCGGGGAGCTGTTTTTT.

This chain joins TRBV29-1 and TRBJ1-2; the match to TRBD1 covers 7 bases. This CDR3 is built from 15 residues. J gave up 3 bases and V 6 bases, and 13 bases lay outside the gene matches. Germline-derived CDR1 and CDR2 are SQVTM and ANQGSEA. The CDR3 coding sequence is TGCAGCGTCGGTGTGGACAGGTCCTTATACTATGGCTACACCTTC. Amino acids: CSVGVDRSLYYGYTF.

The chain carries TRBV28 and TRBJ1-6; weak D call: TRBD1 (6 bases). Per the germline V gene, CDR1 is MDHEN and CDR2 is SYDVKM. Trimming took off 5 bases at V and 7 bases at J, with 15 bases between the two ends. The length of the CDR3 is 15 residues. The CDR3 sequence: CASSLIRRGNSPLHF. The CDR3 bases are TGTGCCAGCAGTCTCATCCGGAGGGGGAATTCACCCCTCCACTTT.

This clonotype was observed a few times. The V gene is TRBV4-3, the J gene TRBJ1-2; maybe TRBD1 (6 bases). This CDR3 has 15 amino acids. Germline values: CDR1 LGHNA, CDR2 YSLEER. V dropped 0 bases and J dropped 6 bases, with 14 bases sitting between them. CDR3 sequence reads: CASSQDSSRGDGYTF. In DNA, the CDR3 is TGCGCCAGCAGCCAAGATTCTAGCAGGGGTGATGGCTACACCTTC.

This clonotype was detected a few times. The chain combines TRBV7-3 with TRBJ2-5, with 8 bases identical to TRBD2. The V gene end was trimmed by 2 bases and the J gene end by 0 bases; junction bases not matched to a gene: 5. Per germline, CDR1 SGHTA and CDR2 FQGTGA. The CDR3 is made up of 16 amino acids. The CDR3 DNA is TGTGCCAGCAGCTTACGAGGAGCGGGAGACCAAGAGACCCAGTACTTC. It is translated as CASSLRGAGDQETQYF.

The genes are TRBV20-1 and TRBJ2-3; either TRBD1 or TRBD2 may supply D (5 bases each). This CDR3 spans 14 amino acids. Germline CDR1 and CDR2: DFQATT and SNEGSKA (reference sequence). V was shortened by 6 bases and J by 2 bases, with 15 bases between the two germline ends. CDR3 region: CSAKRDRATDTQYF. The DNA for the CDR3 is TGCAGTGCCAAACGGGACCGAGCCACAGATACGCAGTATTTT.

This clonotype was seen more than once but under ten times. This chain links TRBV12-3 or TRBV12-4 with TRBJ1-2; weak D call: TRBD1 (6 bases). CDR3 length: 15 residues. V dropped 2 bases and J dropped 7 bases, with 17 bases sitting between them. CDR3 in DNA: TGTGCCAGCAGTTTATTTGGCTCTCAAGGGGGTGGCTACACCTTC. Translated, it gives CASSLFGSQGGGYTF.

The chain has TRBV7-9 and TRBJ1-4; no clear D. CDR3 length: 15 residues. Per the germline V gene, CDR1 is SEHNR and CDR2 is FQNEAQ (reference sequence). V was trimmed by 5 bases and J by 10 bases, leaving 20 bases between them. The CDR3 sequence: CASSPVTASGLKLFF. The DNA of the CDR3 is TGTGCCAGCAGCCCCGTAACGGCAAGTGGCCTAAAACTGTTTTTT.

CDR3 sequence: CAWFLTAQGVRTF. The CDR3 nucleotides are TGTGCCTGGTTTCTCACAGCACAGGGTGTTAGAACCTTC. This sequence joins TRBV30 and TRBJ1-2; D possibly corresponds to TRBD1 (6 bases). Trimming pared 5 bases from V and 14 bases from J, leaving 24 bases between. CDR1 GTSNPN and CDR2 SVGIG come from the germline V gene (reference sequence). The CDR3 runs to 13 residues.

The table lists this clonotype with a few counts. The chain recombines TRBV27 with TRBJ2-3, with 9 nucleotides matching TRBD2. The CDR3 length is 20 residues. The trim removed 5 bases at V and 0 bases at J, leaving 18 bases unmatched. Germline CDR1 MNHEY, CDR2 SMNVEV (reference sequence). For the CDR3, the DNA is TGTGCCAGCAGTCCCCGGAGGGTAGCGGGAGCGATACCTAGCACAGATACGCAGTATTTT. Its protein is CASSPRRVAGAIPSTDTQYF.